These 15 T cell receptor beta chains share one sample of origin, sequenced in a study of Ad26.COV2.S vaccination and SARS-CoV-2 variants. The treatment here: approximately 18 received Ad26.COV2.S at low or high dose, single or two shots; about five received placebo; per-sample allocation not given. Sampling happened 63 days after the first vaccine or placebo injection. Clones were sequenced by immunoSEQ multiplex PCR, and TCRdb holds only the in-frame ones, with some missing. The sample contains about 460,000 clones, approximately 90% of which appear only once. This material consisted of peripheral blood, taken in a trial of Ad26.COV2.S vaccine versus placebo. Receptors originate from a person aged 18 to 59 who received the Ad26.COV2.S COVID-19 vaccine or a placebo.

The V and J genes are TRBV28 and TRBJ2-1; the D gene is possibly TRBD2 (5 bases). Deletions cut 5 bases from V and 2 bases from J, with 16 bases between. This CDR3 contains 16 residues. The germline V gene encodes CDR1 MDHEN and CDR2 SYDVKM. The CDR3: CASSETLSSTYNEQFF. The CDR3 DNA reads TGTGCCAGCAGTGAAACTCTCTCTAGCACCTACAATGAGCAGTTCTTC.

A single count supports this clone. The chain employs TRBV27 and TRBJ2-7; 7 nucleotides line up with TRBD1. Germline V gene lookup returns CDR1 MNHEY and CDR2 SMNVEV (reference sequence). Germline trimming cut 6 bases from V and 1 base from J; bases unmatched to any gene: 0. This CDR3 has 12 residues. The CDR3 DNA reads as TGTGCCAGCAGGACAGGGTCCTACGAGCAGTACTTC. As protein: CASRTGSYEQYF.

The chain carries TRBV7-2 and TRBJ1-2, with 8 nucleotides matching TRBD1. V lost 3 bases to trimming and J lost 2 bases; unmatched junction nucleotides: 5. The CDR3 has 15 amino acids. Germline CDR1 reads SGHTA; CDR2 reads FQGNSA. The CDR3 sequence is CASSFGTGANYGYTF. DNA of the CDR3: TGTGCCAGCAGCTTTGGGACAGGTGCGAACTATGGCTACACCTTC.

This chain joins TRBV4-1 and TRBJ2-3; 9 nucleotides agree with TRBD1. Trimming cost V 5 bases and J 3 bases; bases outside gene matches: 9. Germline CDR1 reads MGHRA; CDR2 reads YSYEKL. CDR3 length equals 16 residues. The CDR3 sequence is CASSGHTGGGTDTQYF. The CDR3, as DNA: TGCGCCAGCAGCGGACACACAGGGGGCGGGACAGATACGCAGTATTTT.

V gene TRBV25-1 combines with J gene TRBJ1-3, with unresolved D. Germline lookup yields CDR1 MGHDK and CDR2 SYGVNS. V gave up 6 bases and J gave up 4 bases, with 10 bases separating them. This CDR3 has 13 amino acids. CDR3 amino acids: CASRESTGNTIYF. In nucleotides, the CDR3 is TGTGCCAGCAGGGAAAGTACAGGAAACACCATATATTTT.

This clone was seen a single time. The chain employs TRBV10-2 and TRBJ2-7; 7 bases fit TRBD1. CDR1 and CDR2 from the germline V gene are WSHSY and SAAADI. J lost 4 bases, V lost 7 bases, and 22 bases had no gene match. The CDR3 is 18 amino acids. The CDR3 spells CASTKGATGVGRRYEQYF. The CDR3 nucleotides read TGCGCCAGCACCAAGGGGGCCACAGGGGTTGGTCGCCGGTACGAGCAGTACTTC.

The chain joins TRBV3-1 (or the pseudogene TRBV3-2) to TRBJ2-3, with a tentative D call TRBD1 (6 bases). The CDR3 is 15 residues long. V was cut by 4 bases and J by 8 bases, with 19 bases left in between. Looked up from germline, CDR1 is LGHDT and CDR2 is YNNKEL (reference sequence). The CDR3 DNA reads as TGTGCCAGCAGCCCCTCCCTGTCTCAGGGGCCTACGCAGTATTTT. Translation gives CASSPSLSQGPTQYF.

The V gene is TRBV6-2 or TRBV6-3, the J gene TRBJ2-2, with 8 positions matching TRBD2. The CDR3 runs 16 residues. The junction had 11 bases not matched to a gene; V was cut back by 7 bases and J by 4 bases. The germline V gene encodes CDR1 MNHEY and CDR2 SVGEGT. Here the CDR3 DNA reads TGTGCCAGCACCCCACCCGGGGGGGACGCCACCGGGGAGCTGTTTTTT. It codes for CASTPPGGDATGELFF.

The rearrangement links TRBV4-1 to TRBJ2-1; either TRBD1 or TRBD2 may fit D (5 bases each). The CDR3 has 18 amino acids. Germline loops: CDR1 MGHRA, CDR2 YSYEKL. V was trimmed by 1 base and J by 0 bases, leaving 16 bases between them. The CDR3 sequence is CASSQGLRGRSSYNEQFF. The CDR3 coding sequence is TGCGCCAGCAGCCAAGGCCTCCGGGGACGATCCTCCTACAATGAGCAGTTCTTC.

The chain links TRBV19 to TRBJ1-5; D not resolved. This CDR3 contains 14 residues. The germline V and J ends were trimmed by 1 base and 9 bases, with 13 bases remaining between them. Germline V CDR1 and CDR2: LNHDA, SQIVND (reference sequence). The DNA of the CDR3 is TGTGCCAGTAGTATAGTTGCGGGATACCGGCCCCAGCATTTT. This encodes CASSIVAGYRPQHF.

The chain carries TRBV6-2 or TRBV6-3 and TRBJ1-2; D is unclear. Looked up from germline, CDR1 is MNHEY and CDR2 is SVGEGT. The ends were cut back, 2 bases at V and 5 bases at J, with 12 bases in the middle. The CDR3 runs 14 residues. In DNA form, the CDR3 reads TGTGCCAGCAGTTACATTGGGGAGTTTTATGGCTACACCTTC. Its translation is CASSYIGEFYGYTF.

The J gene is TRBJ1-1, the V gene TRBV10-1, with 9 bases aligning to TRBD1. V was pared by 8 bases and J by 1 base, with 2 bases of the junction left unmatched. This CDR3 has 13 residues. Germline values: CDR1 WNHNN, CDR2 SYGVQD (reference sequence). The CDR3, as DNA: TGCGCCAGCCGGGACAGGGAGAACACTGAAGCTTTCTTT. Residues: CASRDRENTEAFF.

V gene TRBV7-8 combines with J gene TRBJ2-2; D ambiguous. The V and J ends lost 5 bases and 0 bases respectively, with 16 bases between them. From germline, CDR1 is SGHVS and CDR2 FQNEAQ. The length of the CDR3 is 17 residues. The chain's CDR3 is CASSTGGWSTNTGELFF. The CDR3 bases are TGTGCCAGCAGCACGGGCGGTTGGAGCACGAACACCGGGGAGCTGTTTTTT.

The chain recombines TRBV27 with TRBJ2-5; TRBD1 matches 7 bases. V lost 0 bases and J lost 5; bases outside the gene matches: 6. Germline assignment: CDR1 MNHEY and CDR2 SMNVEV (reference sequence). This CDR3 has 15 residues. The CDR3 nucleotides read TGTGCCAGCAGTTTATCGGGAACAGGGGCGGAGACCCAGTACTTC. Translating gives CASSLSGTGAETQYF.

The chain couples TRBV5-1 to TRBJ1-2, with 9 bases lining up with TRBD1. Germline V gene data show CDR1 as SGHRS and CDR2 as YFSETQ. CDR3 length: 15 residues. V shed 4 bases, J shed 4 bases, and the junction held 8 bases outside the gene matches. CDR3 in amino acids: CASSQFGQGSYGYTF. In nucleotides, the CDR3 is TGCGCCAGCAGCCAATTTGGACAGGGGAGCTATGGCTACACCTTC.